This T cell receptor beta chain was captured in a study of cytomegalovirus exposure and HLA in healthy donors. This PCR relied on a set of 60 Vbeta primers and 13 Jbeta primers. Profiled with immunoSEQ multiplex PCR; TCRdb holds only in-frame clones, not every one. The specimen's table records around 190,000 clones. CDR3 length: 12 amino acids. The V and J genes are TRBV21-1 and TRBJ1-1; TRBD1 was called by the table and not checked on the DNA. TRBV21-1 is designated a pseudogene. Sequenced: PBMCs. The TCR sequence derives from a woman aged 25 to 39 in good health and CMV-seropositive. The chain's CDR3 is CASSKTTGGAFF. Written as DNA, the CDR3 is TGTGCCAGCAGCAAAACTACAGGGGGAGCTTTCTTT.